These 27 T cell receptor beta chains share one sample of origin, sequenced in a study of breast tumors, draining lymph nodes, adjacent tissues. Breast cancer patients provided tissue from their axillary draining lymph nodes. A single record per CDR3 protein comes from TCRdb applying MiXCR to the multiplex PCR reads. The sample shows a few hundred thousand distinct CDR3 sequences, nearly 35% of them seen only once. Material: axillary lymph node tissue. The receptors were gathered from a female donor with breast cancer. Some clones in this sample may be carry-over from other donors' samples.

This clonotype showed up just a few times. A much larger clonotype is one base distant, so this may be a read error. The chain has TRBV7-3 and TRBJ1-2; 7 bases line up with TRBD1. The CDR3 has 16 amino acids. Per the germline V gene, CDR1 is SGHTA and CDR2 is FQGTGA. Written as DNA, the CDR3 is TGTGCCAGCAGCGTTAAACAGGGGCGCGCTAACTATGGCCACACCTTC. It yields the protein CASSVKQGRANYGHTF.

The chain joins TRBV24-1 to TRBJ2-5; 9 bases fit TRBD1. The germline CDR1 and CDR2 sequences are KGHDR and SFDVKD. Trimming cost V 12 bases and J 2 bases; bases outside gene matches: 9. This CDR3 has 14 amino acids. CDR3 sequence (DNA): TGTGCCCGCGACGACAGGGGGGCACAAGAGACCCAGTACTTC. This sequence encodes CARDDRGAQETQYF.

The V and J genes are TRBV7-2 and TRBJ1-2; 7 bases map to TRBD1. Germline trimming cut 2 bases from V and 0 bases from J; bases unmatched to any gene: 6. Per the germline V gene, CDR1 is SGHTA and CDR2 is FQGNSA. CDR3 size: 16 residues. The CDR3 loop reads CASSLKGRGPNYGYTF. The DNA of the CDR3 is TGTGCCAGCAGCTTAAAAGGGAGGGGGCCTAACTATGGCTACACCTTC.

This clonotype was seen only a few times. The rearrangement links TRBV20-1 to TRBJ2-1; 11 bases are shared with TRBD2. CDR1 and CDR2 from the germline V gene are DFQATT and SNEGSKA (reference sequence). CDR3 length: 15 residues. With V trimmed by 7 bases and J by 8 bases, 13 bases remained unmatched. The DNA of the CDR3 is TGCAGTGGAACGACATCTAGCGGGAGGATTGATGAGCAGTTCTTC. Protein: CSGTTSSGRIDEQFF.

This clonotype appeared many times. This chain connects TRBV29-1 to TRBJ2-1; TRBD2 aligns across 7 bases. Germline trimming cut 7 bases from V and 7 bases from J; bases unmatched to any gene: 4. The CDR3 extends over 11 amino acids. Germline V gene sequence: CDR1 SQVTM, CDR2 ANQGSEA. The CDR3 reads CSATGRNEQFF. The CDR3 DNA follows: TGCAGCGCCACCGGGAGGAATGAGCAGTTCTTC.

The chain is built from TRBV7-9 and TRBJ2-7; TRBD1 matches 9 bases. CDR3 length: 18 residues. CDR1 is SEHNR and CDR2 is FQNEAQ in the germline V gene (reference sequence). V lost 7 bases to trimming and J lost 1 base; unmatched junction nucleotides: 17. Here the CDR3 reads CASTILVTPGQGSYEQYF. Written as DNA, the CDR3 is TGTGCCAGCACCATTCTTGTTACCCCGGGACAGGGATCCTACGAGCAGTACTTC. The variable domain in full, with the rest retrieved from reference TRBV7-9 and TRBJ2-7, is DTGVSQNPRHKITKRGQNVTFRCDPISEHNRLYWYRQTLGQGPEFLTYFQNEAQLEKSRLLSDRFSAERPKGSFSTLEIQRTEQGDSAMYLCASTILVTPGQGSYEQYFGPGTRLTVT.

As concerns this clonotype: An end of the junction does not agree with germline; a read error may underlie this. The rearrangement joins TRBV7-9 to TRBJ1-2; 9 bases match TRBD1. This CDR3 contains 15 residues. Germline lookup yields CDR1 SEHNR and CDR2 FQNEAQ (reference sequence). The CDR3 sequence: CASSWITGGDYGYPF. CDR3 sequence (DNA): TGTGCCAGCAGCTGGATCACAGGGGGCGACTATGGCTACCCCTTC.

The chain recombines TRBV28 with TRBJ2-5; the match to TRBD2 covers 15 bases. The germline V gene encodes CDR1 MDHEN and CDR2 SYDVKM. The J segment lost 5 bases and the V segment lost 5 bases, leaving 3 bases of the junction unmatched. The CDR3 covers 15 residues. The CDR3: CASSRTSGRVETQYF. In nucleotides, the CDR3 is TGTGCCAGCAGTCGGACTAGCGGGAGGGTGGAGACCCAGTACTTC.

This clonotype was detected many times. The chain couples TRBV20-1 to TRBJ2-2; D not certain. Trimming stripped 0 bases from V and 1 base from J, with 9 bases between. Germline CDR1 DFQATT, CDR2 SNEGSKA (reference sequence). CDR3 length: 15 amino acids. CDR3 region: CSARDGLLNTGELFF. CDR3 nucleotide sequence: TGCAGTGCTAGAGATGGGCTGCTGAACACCGGGGAGCTGTTTTTT.

This clonotype was seen at least ten times. CDR3 residues: CASSVGGQGNYGYTF. The CDR3 DNA sequence: TGTGCCAGCAGCGTAGGGGGACAGGGAAACTATGGCTACACCTTC. The rearrangement joins TRBV9 to TRBJ1-2, with TRBD1 matching 9 bases. The CDR3 runs to 15 residues. Germline-derived CDR1 and CDR2 are SGDLS and YYNGEE. Germline trimming cut 0 bases from V and 2 bases from J; bases unmatched to any gene: 2.

In regard to this clonotype: This may be a read error, as it is one base from a much larger clone. The rearrangement joins TRBV6-5 to TRBJ2-7; the D gene could be TRBD1 or TRBD2 (5 bases each). Germline V gene lookup returns CDR1 MNHEY and CDR2 SVGAGI. V lost 4 bases, J lost 11 bases, and 18 bases lay in between. The CDR3 has 13 residues. CDR3 amino acids: CASSSPGPQGEYF. The CDR3 nucleotides read TGTGCCAGCAGTTCTCCGGGACCGCAAGGGGAGTACTTC.

This clonotype showed up many times. Here the CDR3 reads CASSLMQGRAGYTF. CDR3 DNA sequence: TGTGCCAGCAGCTTAATGCAGGGGAGGGCGGGCTACACCTTC. This rearrangement joins TRBV7-2 to TRBJ1-2; D is perhaps TRBD1 (6 bases). From germline, CDR1 is SGHTA and CDR2 FQGNSA. V was clipped by 2 bases and J by 8 bases, with 15 bases between them. The CDR3 has 14 amino acids.

This clonotype has at least ten counts. The chain's CDR3 is CATSDLNSYNEQFF. As DNA, the CDR3 is TGTGCCACCAGTGATTTAAACAGTTACAATGAGCAGTTCTTC. The V and J genes are TRBV24-1 and TRBJ2-1; D gene uncertain. Germline V gene lookup returns CDR1 KGHDR and CDR2 SFDVKD. The CDR3 loop spans 14 amino acids. V lost 1 base, J lost 4 bases, and 7 bases lay in between.

This chain joins TRBV20-1 and TRBJ1-5; D gene ambiguous. CDR3 length: 14 amino acids. Germline assignment: CDR1 DFQATT and CDR2 SNEGSKA (reference sequence). Trimming cost V 3 bases and J 1 base, with 10 bases left between them. CDR3 residues: CSASAGMSNQPQHF. In DNA, the CDR3 is TGCAGTGCTAGCGCGGGGATGAGCAATCAGCCCCAGCATTTT.

The chain is built from TRBV7-2 and TRBJ2-7; D is perhaps TRBD1 or TRBD2 (5 bases each). From germline, CDR1 is SGHTA and CDR2 FQGNSA. The CDR3 loop spans 13 amino acids. Trimming removed 5 bases at V and 3 bases at J, with 11 bases between. The CDR3: CASSRDRFYEQYF. In DNA, the CDR3 is TGTGCCAGCAGCCGGGACCGATTCTACGAGCAGTACTTC.

This clonotype was seen just once. At one of its ends the junction is not consistent with the germline gene, which may arise from a read error. The chain couples TRBV7-7 to TRBJ2-2, with D tentatively TRBD2 (6 bases). CDR1 is SSHAT, CDR2 FNYEAQ, per germline (reference sequence). The CDR3 extends over 17 amino acids. CDR3 sequence: CASSLGFTGVNTGELFF. CDR3 coding DNA: TGTGCTAGCAGCTTAGGATTTACGGGGGTGAACACCGGGGAGCTGTTTTTT.

The gene calls are TRBV5-4 and TRBJ2-4; 7 positions match TRBD1. J gave up 0 bases and V 3 bases, and 3 bases lay outside the gene matches. The CDR3 is 15 amino acids. In germline, CDR1 is SGHNT, CDR2 YYREEE (reference sequence). CDR3 nucleotide sequence: TGTGCCAGCAGCTACAGGGGTCTAGCCAAAAACATTCAGTACTTC. This codes for CASSYRGLAKNIQYF.

J is TRBJ1-6 and V is TRBV3-1, with 7 positions matching TRBD1. The CDR3 covers 15 residues. Losses at the gene ends were 4 bases for V and 6 bases for J; bases not matched to a gene: 6. The germline V gene has CDR1 LGHDT and CDR2 YNNKEL (reference sequence). CDR3 protein: CASSPPDRANSPLHF. For the CDR3, the DNA is TGTGCCAGCAGCCCCCCCGACAGGGCTAATTCACCCCTCCACTTT.

In regard to this clonotype: Since a much larger clone is just one base distant, this may be a read error. The V gene is TRBV24-1, the J gene TRBJ2-1; D possibly uses TRBD1 or TRBD2 (5 bases each). The germline V gene has CDR1 KGHDR and CDR2 SFDVKD. The CDR3 covers 15 residues. V lost 2 bases to trimming and J lost 15 bases, with 22 bases between them. CDR3 sequence: CATSDSMAGGFDRFF. In nucleotides, the CDR3 is TGTGCCACCAGTGATTCTATGGCTGGGGGTTTCGATAGGTTCTTC.

This clonotype was recorded many times. The chain combines TRBV5-6 with TRBJ2-7, with 10 bases identical to TRBD1. Germline V CDR1 and CDR2: SGHDT, YYEEEE. V gave up 4 bases and J gave up 6 bases; unmatched junction bases: 1. The CDR3 totals 12 residues. The CDR3 nucleotides read TGTGCCAGCAGCCGGACAGGGGGCGAGCAGTACTTC. It yields the protein CASSRTGGEQYF.

The table lists this clonotype with a few counts. The gene calls are TRBV6-6 and TRBJ2-7; 7 bases align to TRBD2. Germline lookup yields CDR1 MNHNY and CDR2 SVGAGI (reference sequence). The CDR3 spans 17 residues. Trimming at V came to 5 bases and at J to 4 bases, leaving 17 bases not matched to a gene. The CDR3, as DNA: TGTGCCAGCAGTCACGCAAACGGGCTAGCGGAAGCGTACGAGCAGTACTTC. Translating gives CASSHANGLAEAYEQYF.

The J gene is TRBJ2-7, the V gene TRBV20-1; 8 nucleotides align to TRBD1. The CDR3 is made up of 16 amino acids. The germline gives CDR1 DFQATT, CDR2 SNEGSKA (reference sequence). The trim removed 2 bases at V and 3 bases at J, leaving 12 bases unmatched. CDR3 nucleotides: TGCAGTGCTAGAACTGGGGACAGGTCCCCCTTCTACGAGCAGTACTTC. This encodes CSARTGDRSPFYEQYF.

Concerning this clonotype itself: Given a much more abundant clone one base away, this may be a read error. V usage is TRBV5-4 and J usage is TRBJ1-3; D unresolved. The V gene's germline CDR1 is SGHNT and CDR2 YYREEE (reference sequence). The CDR3 consists of 14 residues. DNA of the CDR3: TGTGCCAGCAGCTTGTGGGTCTCTGGAAGCACCATATATTTT. Protein product: CASSLWVSGSTIYF.

This clonotype was counted ten times or more. The J gene is TRBJ2-7, the V gene TRBV18, with 10 bases aligning to TRBD1. The V and J ends lost 0 bases and 2 bases, in that order; junction bases with no gene match: 4. Germline values: CDR1 KGHSH, CDR2 LQKENI. The CDR3 totals 16 residues. This chain's CDR3 is CASSPPGQGPPYEQYF. CDR3 DNA sequence: TGTGCCAGCTCACCACCGGGACAGGGGCCACCCTACGAGCAGTACTTC.

The chain has TRBV20-1 and TRBJ1-6; tentatively, D is TRBD1 (5 bases). There are 14 residues in the CDR3. The germline V gene encodes CDR1 DFQATT and CDR2 SNEGSKA (reference sequence). With 6 bases removed from V and 7 bases from J, the gap between germline ends came to 16 bases. The CDR3 reads CSARGTAANSPLHF. Here the CDR3 DNA reads TGCAGTGCGCGCGGGACCGCCGCGAATTCACCCCTCCACTTT.

This clonotype was counted at least ten times. The rearrangement uses TRBV7-9 and TRBJ2-7; the D gene is possibly TRBD1 (6 bases). The CDR3 spans 13 residues. With 5 bases removed from V and 9 bases from J, the gap between germline ends came to 17 bases. The germline gives CDR1 SEHNR, CDR2 FQNEAQ (reference sequence). For the CDR3, the DNA is TGTGCCAGCAGCGCCGGACAGTTTATAGGGCAGTACTTC. This encodes CASSAGQFIGQYF.

This clonotype was picked up many times. The chain couples TRBV5-4 to TRBJ2-7; 10 bases line up with TRBD2. After removal of 0 bases from V and 0 bases from J, the junction contained 6 bases not matched to a gene. Germline values: CDR1 SGHNT, CDR2 YYREEE (reference sequence). The CDR3 extends over 17 amino acids. The CDR3 region is CASSLGTSGHSSYEQYF. The CDR3 DNA follows: TGTGCCAGCAGCTTGGGGACTAGCGGCCATAGCTCCTACGAGCAGTACTTC.